A single sample gave rise to the 31 T cell receptor beta chains below, sequenced in a study of shared clonotypes between healthy human individuals. Using immunoSEQ multiplex PCR, the repertoire was profiled, and TCRdb retains in-frame clones only, with some absent. The sample lists fewer than 2.5 million clones; roughly 93% were seen once. Material: naive CD4+ T cells from PBMCs. Subset described: CD45RA+ positively selected. The receptor source for this set is a man between 18 and 29 years old in good health. Some clones in this sample may be carry-over from other donors' samples.

The V and J genes are TRBV19 and TRBJ1-1, with a weak D call TRBD1 (5 bases). V was trimmed by 1 base and J by 5 bases, leaving 14 bases between them. The CDR3 length is 15 residues. CDR1 LNHDA and CDR2 SQIVND come from the germline V gene (reference sequence). This CDR3 is CASSIVRGAGTEAFF. CDR3 coding DNA: TGTGCCAGTAGTATAGTACGGGGCGCAGGGACTGAAGCTTTCTTT. Full variable domain (rest looked up from reference TRBV19 and TRBJ1-1): DGGITQSPKYLFRKEGQNVTLSCEQNLNHDAMYWYRQDPGQGLRLIYYSQIVNDFQKGDIAEGYSVSREKKESFPLTVTSAQKNPTAFYLCASSIVRGAGTEAFFGQGTRLTVV.

This chain connects TRBV19 to TRBJ1-1; D is undetermined. The CDR3 runs to 15 residues. V lost 7 bases, J lost 0 bases, and 15 bases lay in between. Looked up from germline, CDR1 is LNHDA and CDR2 is SQIVND (reference sequence). The CDR3 DNA follows: TGTGCCAGTATCTCTAGGGTGGGCATGAACACTGAAGCTTTCTTT. Amino acid sequence: CASISRVGMNTEAFF. Variable domain in full (rest from reference TRBV19 and TRBJ1-1): DGGITQSPKYLFRKEGQNVTLSCEQNLNHDAMYWYRQDPGQGLRLIYYSQIVNDFQKGDIAEGYSVSREKKESFPLTVTSAQKNPTAFYLCASISRVGMNTEAFFGQGTRLTVV.

The chain joins TRBV6-1 to TRBJ2-3, with 7 positions matching TRBD2. The CDR3 has 15 amino acids. Germline values: CDR1 MNHNS, CDR2 SASEGT. V lost 5 bases and J lost 5; bases outside the gene matches: 10. The CDR3 DNA reads TGTGCCAGCAGTCAACTAGCGTCTCTGGGAGATACGCAGTATTTT. It encodes CASSQLASLGDTQYF.

CDR3 protein: CASGREGDTQYF. As DNA, the CDR3 is TGTGCCAGCGGGAGGGAGGGAGATACGCAGTATTTT. This chain links TRBV7-3 with TRBJ2-3; TRBD2 matches 7 bases. The V and J ends lost 8 bases and 5 bases, in that order; junction bases with no gene match: 4. The CDR3 loop spans 12 amino acids. CDR1 is SGHTA, CDR2 FQGTGA, per germline. The full variable domain, completed using reference TRBV7-3 and TRBJ2-3, is GAGVSQTPSNKVTEKGKYVELRCDPISGHTALYWYRQSLGQGPEFLIYFQGTGAADDSGLPNDRFFAVRPEGSVSTLKIQRTERGDSAVYLCASGREGDTQYFGPGTRLTVL.

The V call is TRBV7-9, the J call TRBJ1-3, with D possibly being TRBD1 (5 bases). V was pared by 8 bases and J by 0 bases, with 11 bases between. CDR3 length equals 14 residues. Germline-derived CDR1 and CDR2 are SEHNR and FQNEAQ (reference sequence). CDR3 protein: CASGAQNSGNTIYF. The CDR3 coding sequence is TGTGCCAGCGGGGCACAGAACTCTGGAAACACCATATATTTT.

V usage is TRBV5-4 and J usage is TRBJ2-1; D ambiguous. The CDR3 extends over 13 amino acids. Germline CDR1 and CDR2: SGHNT and YYREEE (reference sequence). The V end was cut by 2 bases, the J end by 3 bases, with 6 bases between. CDR3 sequence: CASSLLDYNEQFF. The DNA of the CDR3 is TGTGCCAGCAGCTTACTGGACTACAATGAGCAGTTCTTC.

The chain recombines TRBV13 with TRBJ2-7, with 12 bases fitting TRBD2. The CDR3 spans 14 residues. V lost 5 bases and J lost 6; bases outside the gene matches: 5. Germline V gene sequence: CDR1 PRHDT, CDR2 FYEKMQ (reference sequence). The chain's CDR3 is CASSTTSGRFEQYF. As DNA, the CDR3 is TGTGCCAGCAGCACCACTAGCGGGAGGTTCGAGCAGTACTTC.

About this clone itself: The sample carries other DNA sequences with the same CDR3. The V and J genes are TRBV18 and TRBJ2-7; D may be TRBD1 or TRBD2 (5 bases each). The germline V gene encodes CDR1 KGHSH and CDR2 LQKENI. Trimming pared 3 bases from V and 4 bases from J, leaving 7 bases between. CDR3 length: 12 amino acids. The CDR3 is CASSPGGYEQYF. CDR3 nucleotide sequence: TGTGCCAGCTCACCTGGGGGATACGAGCAGTACTTC.

The rearrangement joins TRBV7-6 to TRBJ2-1; D might be TRBD1 (5 bases). The V and J ends lost 2 bases and 4 bases respectively, with 12 bases between them. This CDR3 is 15 amino acids long. Germline V lookup: CDR1 SGHVS, CDR2 FNYEAQ. Here the CDR3 DNA reads TGTGCCAGCAGCTTAAGGTACAGGAAATACAATGAGCAGTTCTTC. Translation gives CASSLRYRKYNEQFF.

The chain has TRBV7-3 and TRBJ2-1, with 8 bases identical to TRBD2. Germline assignment: CDR1 SGHTA and CDR2 FQGTGA. The CDR3 totals 17 residues. Unmatched junction bases numbered 9, after V lost 1 base and J lost 4 bases. CDR3 loop: CASSLRAGRVSYNEQFF. CDR3 coding DNA: TGTGCCAGCAGCTTAAGGGCCGGGAGGGTTTCGTACAATGAGCAGTTCTTC.

In its sample, this clone was seen once. This chain connects TRBV7-9 to TRBJ2-1; D gene uncertain. Germline CDR1 and CDR2: SEHNR and FQNEAQ (reference sequence). CDR3 length equals 14 residues. The ends were cut back, 3 bases at V and 3 bases at J, with 9 bases in the middle. The CDR3 loop is CASSLEARYNEQFF. The DNA of the CDR3 is TGTGCCAGCAGCTTGGAAGCGCGCTACAATGAGCAGTTCTTC.

Worth noting for this clone: One junction end disagrees with the germline gene, perhaps due to a read error. The chain has TRBV28 and TRBJ1-2; perhaps TRBD1 as D (6 bases). Germline V gene lookup returns CDR1 MDHEN and CDR2 SYDVKM. The CDR3 length is 15 residues. DNA for the CDR3: TGTGCCAGCAGTTTTGGGGGCGGCCCGAAGTATGGCTACATCTTC. Amino acid sequence: CASSFGGGPKYGYIF.

Here the CDR3 reads CASRRVDHGELFF. The CDR3 DNA is TGTGCCAGCAGAAGGGTCGACCACGGGGAGCTGTTTTTT. The chain uses TRBV27 and TRBJ2-2; D is uncertain. The CDR3 covers 13 residues. V was clipped by 6 bases and J by 7 bases, with 12 bases between them. Germline CDR1 and CDR2: MNHEY and SMNVEV (reference sequence).

J is TRBJ2-7 and V is TRBV28; 7 nucleotides agree with TRBD1. The CDR3 is 14 amino acids. Trimming took 6 bases from V and 3 from J; bases not matched to a gene: 8. Per germline, CDR1 MDHEN and CDR2 SYDVKM. This chain's CDR3 is CASSRSAGGYEQYF. The CDR3 DNA follows: TGTGCCAGCAGCCGTTCGGCAGGGGGCTACGAGCAGTACTTC. Supplemented by reference TRBV28 and TRBJ2-7, the full variable domain reads DVKVTQSSRYLVKRTGEKVFLECVQDMDHENMFWYRQDPGLGLRLIYFSYDVKMKEKGDIPEGYSVSREKKERFSLILESASTNQTSMYLCASSRSAGGYEQYFGPGTRLTVT.

A word on this clone: The sample carries other DNA sequences with the same CDR3. V gene TRBV6-6 combines with J gene TRBJ2-3; D call uncertain. Germline loops: CDR1 MNHNY, CDR2 SVGAGI (reference sequence). This CDR3 region has 13 residues. The ends were cut back, 2 bases at V and 1 base at J, with 4 bases in the middle. CDR3 DNA sequence: TGTGCCAGCAGTTACGCTCGCACAGATACGCAGTATTTT. It codes for CASSYARTDTQYF.

J is TRBJ2-1 and V is TRBV5-1; 8 bases fit TRBD2. Trimming took 4 bases from V and 5 from J; bases not matched to a gene: 8. CDR3 size: 15 residues. CDR1 and CDR2 (germline): SGHRS, YFSETQ. This chain's CDR3 is CASSPSGTRNNEQFF. In nucleotides, the CDR3 is TGCGCCAGCAGCCCCTCCGGGACTAGAAACAATGAGCAGTTCTTC.

Details on this clone: The same CDR3 also results from other DNA sequences found in this sample. In DNA, the CDR3 is TGTGCCAGCAGGGATCGTGGGTATGAGCAGTTCTTC. Protein: CASRDRGYEQFF. The rearrangement uses TRBV2 and TRBJ2-1; the D is unclear. Germline V gene data show CDR1 as SNHLY and CDR2 as FYNNEI. The CDR3 totals 12 residues. V shed 6 bases and J shed 8 bases, with 11 bases lying between them.

The chain combines TRBV28 with TRBJ2-7; 8 nucleotides line up with TRBD2. This CDR3 has 14 residues. Per germline, CDR1 MDHEN and CDR2 SYDVKM. V dropped 2 bases and J dropped 9; count of bases not matched to a gene: 9. CDR3 region: CASSLAGGAGVQYF. As DNA, the CDR3 is TGTGCCAGCAGTTTAGCGGGAGGTGCCGGGGTGCAGTACTTC.

This clone was detected a few times. The V gene is TRBV6-1, the J gene TRBJ2-7; D could derive from TRBD1 or TRBD2 (6 bases each). Germline loops: CDR1 MNHNS, CDR2 SASEGT. Trimming left V 6 bases short and J 3 bases short, with 15 bases between. This CDR3 has 14 amino acids. This chain's CDR3 is CASRARGAGYEQYF. The DNA of the CDR3 is TGTGCCAGCAGAGCGAGGGGGGCGGGCTACGAGCAGTACTTC.

With respect to this clone: This sample includes further DNA sequences coding for the same CDR3. The chain links TRBV7-9 to TRBJ2-7, with TRBD2 as a possible D gene (5 bases). The germline CDR1 and CDR2 sequences are SEHNR and FQNEAQ (reference sequence). The V end lost 6 bases, the J end lost 2 bases, and 11 bases lay between the germline ends. The CDR3 runs to 13 residues. CDR3 nucleotide sequence: TGTGCCAGCAGTCCGCGGGCAGCCTACGAGCAGTACTTC. Residues: CASSPRAAYEQYF.

About this clone: Within the sample, other DNA sequences also encode this same CDR3. The gene calls are TRBV11-2 and TRBJ2-7; D is perhaps TRBD1 (5 bases). Trimming cost V 2 bases and J 3 bases, with 5 bases left between them. The germline gives CDR1 SGHAT, CDR2 FQNNGV. The CDR3 sequence is 12 residues long. Here the CDR3 reads CASSLQGYEQYF. CDR3 nucleotide sequence: TGTGCCAGCAGCTTACAGGGCTACGAGCAGTACTTC. Combining the CDR3 with reference TRBV11-2 and TRBJ2-7 gives the whole variable domain EAGVAQSPRYKIIEKRQSVAFWCNPISGHATLYWYQQILGQGPKLLIQFQNNGVVDDSQLPKDRFSAERLKGVDSTLKIQPAKLEDSAVYLCASSLQGYEQYFGPGTRLTVT.

The gene calls are TRBV5-4 and TRBJ2-4, with 7 positions matching TRBD1. The CDR3 extends over 16 amino acids. The germline V gene encodes CDR1 SGHNT and CDR2 YYREEE (reference sequence). Trimming removed 4 bases from V and 0 bases from J; junction bases left unmatched: 7. DNA of the CDR3: TGTGCCAGCAGCAAAGGACAGGCCCTAGCCAAAAACATTCAGTACTTC. The encoded protein is CASSKGQALAKNIQYF.

This clone was counted a single time. The chain is built from TRBV5-1 and TRBJ2-5; D gene ambiguous. This CDR3 is built from 14 residues. Trimming left V 4 bases short and J 5 bases short, with 15 bases between. Germline V gene lookup returns CDR1 SGHRS and CDR2 YFSETQ. CDR3 sequence: CASSLQPQRETQYF. The DNA of the CDR3 is TGCGCCAGCAGCCTACAGCCTCAACGGGAGACCCAGTACTTC. Full variable domain (outside the CDR3, taken from reference TRBV5-1 and TRBJ2-5): KAGVTQTPRYLIKTRGQQVTLSCSPISGHRSVSWYQQTPGQGLQFLFEYFSETQRNKGNFPGRFSGRQFSNSRSEMNVSTLELGDSALYLCASSLQPQRETQYFGPGTRLLVL.

The rearrangement links TRBV27 to TRBJ2-6, with D unclear. This CDR3 has 14 amino acids. Deletions cut 0 bases from V and 2 bases from J, with 2 bases between. Germline lookup yields CDR1 MNHEY and CDR2 SMNVEV (reference sequence). The CDR3 region has the DNA TGTGCCAGCAGTTTATCCACTGGGGCCAACGTCCTGACTTTC. Translation gives CASSLSTGANVLTF.

V usage is TRBV6-6 and J usage is TRBJ1-1; no firm D call. This CDR3 contains 14 residues. Germline loops: CDR1 MNHNY, CDR2 SVGAGI (reference sequence). Trimming pared 6 bases from V and 3 bases from J, leaving 14 bases between. The CDR3 is CASSNRRTDTEAFF. The CDR3 coding sequence is TGTGCCAGCAGCAACCGGAGGACGGACACTGAAGCTTTCTTT.

The chain has TRBV5-6 and TRBJ2-5; TRBD1 aligns across 8 bases. The germline V gene has CDR1 SGHDT and CDR2 YYEEEE. The V and J ends lost 4 bases and 3 bases, in that order; junction bases with no gene match: 5. The CDR3 totals 14 residues. The CDR3 is CASSRTGLKETQYF. The DNA of the CDR3 is TGTGCCAGCAGCCGGACAGGGTTGAAAGAGACCCAGTACTTC.

As to this clone: The sample contains more than one DNA sequence encoding this CDR3. The genes are TRBV5-1 and TRBJ2-7, with 7 bases aligning to TRBD1. V shed 4 bases, J shed 4 bases, and the junction held 5 bases outside the gene matches. CDR1 is SGHRS and CDR2 is YFSETQ in the germline V gene. This CDR3 has 13 residues. In DNA, the CDR3 is TGCGCCAGCAGCCGGGGACAGCCATACGAGCAGTACTTC. This sequence encodes CASSRGQPYEQYF. The full variable domain, rest sourced from reference TRBV5-1 and TRBJ2-7, is KAGVTQTPRYLIKTRGQQVTLSCSPISGHRSVSWYQQTPGQGLQFLFEYFSETQRNKGNFPGRFSGRQFSNSRSEMNVSTLELGDSALYLCASSRGQPYEQYFGPGTRLTVT.

J is TRBJ1-2 and V is TRBV2; D remains ambiguous. Germline V gives CDR1 SNHLY, CDR2 FYNNEI. The length of the CDR3 is 13 residues. V was pared by 2 bases and J by 3 bases, with 7 bases between. CDR3: CASSENTDYGYTF. The CDR3 nucleotides read TGTGCCAGCAGTGAAAACACGGACTATGGCTACACCTTC. Looking up the rest from reference TRBV2 and TRBJ1-2 gives the full variable domain: EPEVTQTPSHQVTQMGQEVILRCVPISNHLYFYWYRQILGQKVEFLVSFYNNEISEKSEIFDDQFSVERPDGSNFTLKIRSTKLEDSAMYFCASSENTDYGYTFGSGTRLTVV.

V is TRBV5-1 and J is TRBJ2-1; 10 nucleotides align to TRBD2. Trimming at V came to 2 bases and at J to 7 bases, leaving 6 bases not matched to a gene. In germline, CDR1 is SGHRS, CDR2 YFSETQ. This CDR3 region has 15 residues. The CDR3 DNA reads TGCGCCAGCAGCTTCCAGCTAGCGGGAGAGAATGAGCAGTTCTTC. Amino acids: CASSFQLAGENEQFF. The full variable domain, completed using reference TRBV5-1 and TRBJ2-1, is KAGVTQTPRYLIKTRGQQVTLSCSPISGHRSVSWYQQTPGQGLQFLFEYFSETQRNKGNFPGRFSGRQFSNSRSEMNVSTLELGDSALYLCASSFQLAGENEQFFGPGTRLTVL.

The chain couples TRBV27 to TRBJ2-3; 7 nucleotides line up with TRBD1. Looked up from germline, CDR1 is MNHEY and CDR2 is SMNVEV (reference sequence). Trimming at V came to 6 bases and at J to 4 bases, leaving 4 bases not matched to a gene. The CDR3 is made up of 13 amino acids. The CDR3 is CASRSQGADTQYF. The DNA of the CDR3 is TGTGCCAGCAGGTCGCAGGGGGCAGATACGCAGTATTTT.

This rearrangement joins TRBV5-1 to TRBJ2-1; 9 bases are shared with TRBD2. V trimming: 3 bases; J trimming: 6 bases; junction bases outside the gene matches: 4. Germline-derived CDR1 and CDR2 are SGHRS and YFSETQ. The CDR3 loop spans 14 amino acids. The CDR3 region is CASSSAGGRNEQFF. CDR3 DNA: TGCGCCAGCAGCTCCGCGGGAGGGCGCAATGAGCAGTTCTTC.